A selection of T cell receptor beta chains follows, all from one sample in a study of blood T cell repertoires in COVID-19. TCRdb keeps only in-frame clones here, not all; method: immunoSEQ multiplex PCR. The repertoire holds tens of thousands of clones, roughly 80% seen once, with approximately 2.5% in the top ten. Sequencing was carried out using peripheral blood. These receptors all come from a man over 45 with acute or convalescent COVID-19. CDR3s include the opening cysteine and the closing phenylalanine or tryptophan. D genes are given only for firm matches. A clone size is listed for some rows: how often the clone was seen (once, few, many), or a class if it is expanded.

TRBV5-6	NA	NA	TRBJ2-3	CASSLADTQYF	TGTGCCAGCAGCTTAGCTGATACGCAGTATTTT
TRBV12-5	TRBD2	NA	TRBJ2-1	CASGFGGANEQFF	TGTGCTAGTGGTTTCGGGGGGGCCAATGAGCAGTTCTTC
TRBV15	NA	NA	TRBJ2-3	CATSRAQGEPTDTQYF	TGTGCCACCAGCAGAGCACAGGGTGAGCCCACAGATACGCAGTATTTT
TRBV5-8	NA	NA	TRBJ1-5	CASSLKGVALKHF	TGTGCCAGCAGCTTGAAAGGGGTCGCCCTAAAGCATTTT
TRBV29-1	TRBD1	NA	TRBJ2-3	CSVNPRDRGQDTQYF	TGCAGCGTTAACCCCCGGGACAGGGGGCAAGATACGCAGTATTTT
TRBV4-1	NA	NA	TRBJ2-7	CASSQDSPVSYEQYF	TGCGCCAGCAGCCAAGATTCCCCTGTCTCCTACGAGCAGTACTTC
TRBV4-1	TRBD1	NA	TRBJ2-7	CASSQDREQGHYEQYF	TGCGCCAGCAGCCAAGATCGCGAACAGGGGCATTACGAGCAGTACTTC
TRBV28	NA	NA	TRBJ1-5	CASSTGGLSLNNQPQHF	TGTGCCAGCAGTACCGGCGGGCTCTCCCTCAATAATCAGCCCCAGCATTTT
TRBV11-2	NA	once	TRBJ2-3	CASSRVLKRSTDTQYF	TGTGCCAGCAGCCGCGTCTTGAAGCGGAGCACAGATACGCAGTATTTT
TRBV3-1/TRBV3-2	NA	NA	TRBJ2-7	CASSRGGAEQYF	TGTGCCAGCAGCCGCGGCGGGGCCGAGCAGTACTTC
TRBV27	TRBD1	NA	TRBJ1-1	CASSVEGTGHTEAFF	TGTGCCAGCAGTGTAGAGGGGACAGGGCACACTGAAGCTTTCTTT
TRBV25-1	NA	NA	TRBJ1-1	CASSGGGQNTEAFF	TGTGCCAGCAGTGGTGGTGGACAGAACACTGAAGCTTTCTTT
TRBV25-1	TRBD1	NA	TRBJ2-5	CASSPDRVGLTETQYF	TGTGCCAGCAGTCCAGACAGGGTTGGGTTAACGGAGACCCAGTACTTC
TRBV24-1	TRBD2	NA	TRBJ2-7	CATSDPGLAGETYEQYF	TGTGCCACCAGTGACCCCGGACTAGCGGGAGAGACCTACGAGCAGTACTTC
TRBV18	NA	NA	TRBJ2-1	CASSPLQDSHEQFF	TGTGCCAGCTCACCACTCCAGGACAGCCATGAGCAGTTCTTC
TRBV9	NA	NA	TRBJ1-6	CASSVDRFSNSPLHF	TGTGCCAGCAGCGTAGATCGGTTTTCTAATTCACCCCTCCACTTT
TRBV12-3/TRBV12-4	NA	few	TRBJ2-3	CASSSSGTDTQYF	TGTGCCAGCAGTTCGTCGGGCACAGATACGCAGTATTTT
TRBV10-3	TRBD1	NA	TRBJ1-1	CAISDVQGGDTEAFF	TGTGCCATCAGTGATGTACAGGGGGGTGACACTGAAGCTTTCTTT
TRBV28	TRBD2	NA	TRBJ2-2	CASTRIWLAGFTGELFF	TGTGCCAGCACCCGGATATGGCTAGCGGGTTTCACCGGGGAGCTGTTTTTT
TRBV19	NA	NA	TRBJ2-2	CASSKLVQHLENTGELFF	TGTGCCAGTAGTAAACTAGTCCAACACCTTGAGAACACCGGGGAGCTGTTTTTT
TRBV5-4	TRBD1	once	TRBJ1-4	CASSSDRVNEKLFF	TGTGCCAGCAGCTCCGACAGGGTTAATGAAAAACTGTTTTTT
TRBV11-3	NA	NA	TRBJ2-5	CASSPSPQETQYF	TGTGCCAGCAGCCCGTCCCCCCAAGAGACCCAGTACTTC
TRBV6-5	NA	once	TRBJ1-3	CASSWSGTQGNTIYF	TGTGCCAGCAGTTGGTCCGGGACTCAAGGAAACACCATATATTTT
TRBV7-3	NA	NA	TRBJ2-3	CASSFGTDTQYF	TGTGCCAGCAGTTTCGGGACAGATACGCAGTATTTT
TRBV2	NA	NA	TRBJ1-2	CASTPLGGGRTF	TGTGCCAGCACCCCACTGGGTGGGGGCCGCACCTTC
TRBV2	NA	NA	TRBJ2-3	CASRDGMGDTQYF	TGTGCCAGCAGGGACGGGATGGGAGATACGCAGTATTTT
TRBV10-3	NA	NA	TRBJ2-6	CAIRMTATAGANVLTF	TGTGCCATCAGAATGACAGCCACGGCTGGGGCCAACGTCCTGACTTTC
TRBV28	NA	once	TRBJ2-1	CAISRAWSNEQFF	TGTGCCATCTCGAGAGCTTGGAGCAATGAGCAGTTCTTC
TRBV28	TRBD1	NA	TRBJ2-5	CASSLGVDRGRETQYF	TGTGCCAGCAGCCTGGGGGTGGACAGGGGGCGTGAGACCCAGTACTTC
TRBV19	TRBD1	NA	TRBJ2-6	CASSIRDRLSGANVLTF	TGTGCCAGTAGTATCAGGGACAGACTCTCTGGGGCCAACGTCCTGACTTTC
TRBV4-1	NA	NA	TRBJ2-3	CASSGRRDTQYF	TGCGCCAGCAGCGGTCGCCGGGATACGCAGTATTTT
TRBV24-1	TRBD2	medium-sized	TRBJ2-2	CATSEGGIDTGELFF	TGTGCCACCAGTGAGGGAGGGATCGACACCGGGGAGCTGTTTTTT
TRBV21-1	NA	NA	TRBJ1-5	CASSKFVQGVWCNQPQHF	TGTGCCAGCAGCAAATTTGTACAGGGGGTCTGGTGCAATCAGCCCCAGCATTTT
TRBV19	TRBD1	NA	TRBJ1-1	CASTRSAGGTEAFF	TGTGCCAGTACCCGAAGTGCAGGGGGAACTGAAGCTTTCTTT
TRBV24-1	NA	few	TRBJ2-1	CATRRHGDNEQFF	TGTGCCACCCGCCGACACGGGGACAATGAGCAGTTCTTC
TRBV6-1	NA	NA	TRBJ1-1	CASTLVGVMNTEAFF	TGTGCCAGCACCTTAGTCGGGGTAATGAACACTGAAGCTTTCTTT
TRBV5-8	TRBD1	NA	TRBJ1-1	CASSSPGGYTEAFF	TGTGCCAGCAGCTCGCCAGGGGGCTATACTGAAGCTTTCTTT
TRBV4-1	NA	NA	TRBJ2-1	CASSQEGGNSKGEQFF	TGCGCCAGCAGCCAAGAGGGCGGGAATTCGAAAGGTGAGCAGTTCTTC
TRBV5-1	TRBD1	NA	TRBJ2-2	CASSWDTGGGNTGELFF	TGCGCCAGCAGCTGGGACACAGGGGGAGGGAACACCGGGGAGCTGTTTTTT